This TCR beta chain was recorded in a study of metastatic and nonmetastatic thyroid tumors. The wider study: Across peripheral blood and tumor or nodule tissue samples taken from malignant and benign thyroid patients, the repertoires were compared with one another.

Nobody among the patients had been given any treatment before thyroid surgery. In the original processing: Using the CDR3 differences seen across clinicopathological groups, the authors built a distant-metastasis classifier for papillary thyroid cancer, which was meant to discriminate distant-metastatic patients. TCRdb re-processed the PCR reads through MiXCR. Clone size and V and J calls follow TCRdb, not the original study. The table lists fewer than 35,000 clones, roughly 10% of them singletons. This clone was observed many times. What it binds is unknown. Germline loops: CDR1 MNHEY, CDR2 SVGEGT. The CDR3 loop spans 16 amino acids. V lost 6 bases to trimming and J lost 2 bases, with 17 bases between them. Broader study findings: Versus benign nodules, malignant thyroid tumors reportedly had significantly higher TCR beta diversity, in blood and tumor.

This rearrangement joins TRBV6-2 or TRBV6-3 to TRBJ1-5; D is unclear. The sequence was collected from a female donor with papillary thyroid cancer or a benign thyroid nodule (not recorded which). Some clones in this sample may be carry-over from other donors' samples. Sequenced sample: blood. As DNA, the CDR3 is TGTGCCAGCAGCCCGGCCACTTTATCGGGCAATCAGCCCCAGCATTTT. The encoded protein is CASSPATLSGNQPQHF.